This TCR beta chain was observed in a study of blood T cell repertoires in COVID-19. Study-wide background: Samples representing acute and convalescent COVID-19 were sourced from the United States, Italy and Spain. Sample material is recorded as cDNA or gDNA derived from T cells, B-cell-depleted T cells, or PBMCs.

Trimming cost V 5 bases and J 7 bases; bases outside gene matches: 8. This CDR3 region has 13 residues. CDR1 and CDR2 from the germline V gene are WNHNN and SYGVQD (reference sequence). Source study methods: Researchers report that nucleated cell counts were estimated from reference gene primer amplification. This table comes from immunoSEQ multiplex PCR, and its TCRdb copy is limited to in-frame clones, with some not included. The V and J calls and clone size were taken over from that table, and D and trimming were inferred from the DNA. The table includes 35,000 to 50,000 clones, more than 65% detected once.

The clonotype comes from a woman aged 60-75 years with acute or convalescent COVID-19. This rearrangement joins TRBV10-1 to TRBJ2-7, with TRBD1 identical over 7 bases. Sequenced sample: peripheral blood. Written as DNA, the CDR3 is TGCGCCAGCAGTTCCGGACAGGCTCAGGAGCAGTACTTC. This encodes CASSSGQAQEQYF.